The sequence of this T cell receptor beta chain was determined in a study of blood T cell repertoires in COVID-19. In the authors' workflow: For nucleated cells, counts were estimated from reference gene primer amplification. Libraries were prepared by immunoSEQ multiplex PCR; TCRdb keeps only in-frame clonotypes and omits some of them. Clone size and the V and J calls come from that table; the DNA yielded D and trimming. Of approximately 88,000 clones in the sample, roughly 84% were seen once. The sample comprised peripheral blood. This clonotype was sampled from a woman aged 70-85 years with acute or convalescent COVID-19.

The CDR3 reads CASRSEWPQETQYF. The CDR3 DNA reads TGTGCCAGCAGGTCGGAGTGGCCCCAAGAGACCCAGTACTTC. The chain carries TRBV27 and TRBJ2-5; D unclear. Germline V lookup: CDR1 MNHEY, CDR2 SMNVEV (reference sequence). The CDR3 totals 14 residues. The germline V and J ends were trimmed by 6 bases and 1 base, with 12 bases remaining between them.